This passage covers 20 T cell receptor beta chains from one sample sequenced in a study of blood T cell repertoires in COVID-19. Sequenced by immunoSEQ multiplex PCR; TCRdb stores in-frame clones only, minus some. The profile shows roughly 150,000 clones, 88% of them singletons. The specimen sequenced was peripheral blood. All receptors derive from a woman in her 70s with acute or convalescent COVID-19.

V is TRBV4-3 and J is TRBJ1-2, with D possibly TRBD1 on 5 matching bases. Germline CDR1 LGHNA, CDR2 YSLEER. The V gene lost 0 bases and the J gene lost 4 bases, with 15 bases spanning the gap. This CDR3 contains 16 residues. CDR3 sequence reads: CASSQDPEGVPYGYTF. The CDR3 DNA reads TGCGCCAGCAGCCAAGATCCGGAAGGGGTTCCCTATGGCTACACCTTC.

This chain joins TRBV29-1 and TRBJ2-7, with a possible D match to TRBD1 (5 bases). There are 15 residues in the CDR3. In germline, CDR1 is SQVTM, CDR2 ANQGSEA. With 4 bases removed from V and 6 bases from J, the gap between germline ends came to 22 bases. As DNA, the CDR3 is TGCAGCGTTGGGGCGGTGCTCGACAGAGGTCGCGAGCAGTACTTC. Translated, it gives CSVGAVLDRGREQYF.

This rearrangement joins TRBV7-9 to TRBJ1-5; tentatively, D is TRBD1 (5 bases). Germline V gene data show CDR1 as SEHNR and CDR2 as FQNEAQ (reference sequence). Trimming pared 1 base from V and 9 bases from J, leaving 7 bases between. This CDR3 contains 12 residues. CDR3 DNA: TGTGCCAGCAGCTTAGACGGGGGGCCCCAGCATTTT. Amino acids: CASSLDGGPQHF.

The chain couples TRBV7-3 to TRBJ2-2; TRBD1 matches at 9 bases. Germline V lookup: CDR1 SGHTA, CDR2 FQGTGA. Unmatched junction bases numbered 10, after V lost 5 bases and J lost 6 bases. The CDR3 runs to 16 residues. The CDR3 region is CASSDATGTGSGELFF. The CDR3 DNA reads as TGTGCCAGCAGCGACGCTACCGGGACAGGGTCCGGGGAGCTGTTTTTT.

J is TRBJ1-2 and V is TRBV6-5; possible D gene TRBD1, 5 bases. The germline V gene encodes CDR1 MNHEY and CDR2 SVGAGI. V was pared by 6 bases and J by 4 bases, with 12 bases between. This CDR3 is 13 amino acids long. This CDR3 is CASRGTGPYGYTF. DNA for the CDR3: TGTGCCAGCAGGGGTACAGGACCCTATGGCTACACCTTC.

The chain recombines TRBV6-6 with TRBJ1-2, with D possibly matching TRBD1 (5 bases). V was shortened by 5 bases and J by 7 bases, with 14 bases between the two germline ends. Germline V gives CDR1 MNHNY, CDR2 SVGAGI (reference sequence). The CDR3 is 13 residues long. CDR3 loop: CASSEGGVAGYTF. DNA for the CDR3: TGTGCCAGCAGTGAGGGAGGGGTCGCTGGCTACACCTTC.

The V and J genes are TRBV6-5 and TRBJ1-2, with D possibly matching TRBD1 (5 bases). Trimming took off 0 bases at V and 4 bases at J, with 15 bases between the two ends. CDR1 is MNHEY and CDR2 is SVGAGI in the germline V gene. The CDR3 extends over 16 amino acids. CDR3 coding DNA: TGTGCCAGCAGTTACTCCGGGCAGGGTCAAGGCTATGGCTACACCTTC. Protein: CASSYSGQGQGYGYTF.

This chain links TRBV3-1 (or the pseudogene TRBV3-2) with TRBJ2-1; the match to TRBD2 covers 15 bases. The CDR3 consists of 16 residues. The germline gives CDR1 LGHDT, CDR2 YNNKEL (reference sequence). Germline trimming cut 1 base from V and 6 bases from J; bases unmatched to any gene: 1. The CDR3 region is CASSQGTSGGGNEQFF. The CDR3 bases are TGTGCCAGCAGCCAAGGGACTAGCGGGGGGGGCAATGAGCAGTTCTTC.

J is TRBJ1-5 and V is TRBV7-9; TRBD1 is a possible D gene (6 bases). V was cut by 0 bases and J by 1 base, with 16 bases left in between. The CDR3 contains 18 residues. Germline CDR1 is SEHNR and CDR2 is FQNEAQ (reference sequence). Here the CDR3 DNA reads TGTGCCAGCAGCTTAGCATCAGGACTAGGGGGGAGCAATCAGCCCCAGCATTTT. Amino acid sequence: CASSLASGLGGSNQPQHF.

The chain links TRBV29-1 to TRBJ1-5; TRBD1 matches at 8 bases. With V trimmed by 6 bases and J by 1 base, 8 bases remained unmatched. The CDR3 consists of 15 residues. Germline V CDR1 and CDR2: SQVTM, ANQGSEA. The CDR3 DNA follows: TGCAGCGTACCGCTTACAGGGGGAAGCAATCAGCCCCAGCATTTT. Amino acids: CSVPLTGGSNQPQHF.

The DNA for the CDR3 is TGCGCCAGCAAGCTCCCCGGGGGGAGACAAGAGACCCAGTACTTC. This encodes CASKLPGGRQETQYF. The chain carries TRBV5-1 and TRBJ2-5, with TRBD2 identical over 7 bases. There are 15 residues in the CDR3. The germline gives CDR1 SGHRS, CDR2 YFSETQ. V lost 6 bases, J lost 2 bases, and 10 bases stayed unmatched.

The chain couples TRBV7-8 to TRBJ2-1, with 8 bases aligning to TRBD2. Germline-derived CDR1 and CDR2 are SGHVS and FQNEAQ. This CDR3 comprises 14 residues. Trimming removed 5 bases from V and 4 bases from J; junction bases left unmatched: 4. The CDR3 region is CASSMGLVYNEQFF. The DNA for the CDR3 is TGTGCCAGCAGCATGGGACTAGTATACAATGAGCAGTTCTTC.

The chain carries TRBV5-1 and TRBJ2-2; D not certain. Germline values: CDR1 SGHRS, CDR2 YFSETQ. The CDR3 spans 14 residues. V was pared by 4 bases and J by 1 base, with 8 bases between. The CDR3 spells CASSPGGNTGELFF. The CDR3 region has the DNA TGCGCCAGCAGCCCCGGCGGGAACACCGGGGAGCTGTTTTTT.

The CDR3 sequence is CASRGDSRNIQYF. For the CDR3, the DNA is TGTGCCAGCAGGGGGGACAGTAGAAACATTCAGTACTTC. The V call is TRBV12-3 or TRBV12-4, the J call TRBJ2-4; 7 bases line up with TRBD1. The ends lost 6 bases at V and 6 bases at J; junction bases unmatched: 5. The CDR3 loop spans 13 amino acids.

This clone was observed a handful of times. CDR3 residues: CASSPCEEASNQPQHF. The CDR3 bases are TGTGCCAGCAGCCCTTGTGAGGAGGCGAGCAATCAGCCCCAGCATTTT. The chain employs TRBV9 and TRBJ1-5; no definite D call. Germline loops: CDR1 SGDLS, CDR2 YYNGEE. The CDR3 totals 16 residues. The V end lost 4 bases, the J end lost 1 base, and 15 bases lay between the germline ends.

This chain uses TRBV7-6 with TRBJ2-3; 9 bases fit TRBD2. The V gene's germline CDR1 is SGHVS and CDR2 FNYEAQ. The CDR3 is made up of 18 amino acids. The V segment lost 5 bases and the J segment 6 bases; nucleotides outside the gene matches: 18. The CDR3 protein is CASSVDPWAGGSGDTQYF. As DNA, the CDR3 is TGTGCCAGCAGCGTAGACCCATGGGCGGGGGGGAGCGGTGATACGCAGTATTTT.

This clone has just a few counts. The CDR3 loop reads CAWSEGQHNSPLHF. CDR3 DNA sequence: TGTGCCTGGAGTGAGGGACAGCATAATTCACCCCTCCACTTT. The chain couples TRBV30 to TRBJ1-6; 7 positions agree with TRBD1. With V trimmed by 1 base and J by 5 bases, 2 bases remained unmatched. CDR1 is GTSNPN and CDR2 is SVGIG in the germline V gene (reference sequence). The CDR3 loop spans 14 amino acids.

This clone was seen only a few times. This chain joins TRBV19 and TRBJ1-1; D not resolved. This CDR3 is built from 14 residues. Trimming pared 2 bases from V and 0 bases from J, leaving 7 bases between. The germline CDR1 and CDR2 sequences are LNHDA and SQIVND (reference sequence). CDR3 nucleotides: TGTGCCAGTAGTATATCAGGTTTGAACACTGAAGCTTTCTTT. The encoded protein is CASSISGLNTEAFF.

This chain links TRBV28 with TRBJ1-2, with 8 nucleotides matching TRBD1. The CDR3 has 17 residues. Germline V lookup: CDR1 MDHEN, CDR2 SYDVKM. V lost 2 bases and J lost 1; bases outside the gene matches: 9. In DNA form, the CDR3 reads TGTGCCAGCAGTTTAGAGGCAGGGGGCCTCCGTAACTATGGCTACACCTTC. It yields the protein CASSLEAGGLRNYGYTF.

This clone has only one observation. This chain connects TRBV30 to TRBJ2-3; D is possibly TRBD2 (5 bases). Germline CDR1 GTSNPN, CDR2 SVGIG (reference sequence). This CDR3 region has 11 residues. The CDR3 loop reads CGAGGTDTQYF. As DNA, the CDR3 is TGTGGGGCGGGTGGCACAGATACGCAGTATTTT.